These T cell receptor beta chains were read from a single sample in a study of blood T cells in healthy people across ages. From the 5' RACE reads, TCRdb called clonotypes with MiXCR, one entry per CDR3 protein. This sample yields more than 800,000 distinct CDR3 sequences, of which under 55% are seen a single time; about 20% belongs to the top ten. Specimen: blood. The receptors were sampled from a woman in her sixties in good health. Both conserved end residues are part of each CDR3. A D gene is named only where the DNA matches it firmly. Clone sizes are given selectively: once, few, many, or a class where the clone is expanded.

cdr3_length,v_call,j_call,clone_size,d_call,cdr3_nt,cdr3_aa
15,TRBV25-1,TRBJ1-2,NA,NA,TGTGCCAGCAGTGAATATCTCGGGACCCAGGGGGGCTACACCTTC,CASSEYLGTQGGYTF
14,TRBV5-1,TRBJ1-1,few,NA,TGCGCCAGCAGAGTCTCATCAGGGAACACTGAAGCTTTCTTT,CASRVSSGNTEAFF
12,TRBV29-1,TRBJ2-7,many,NA,TGCAGCGTTCGCACAGTCTCCTACGAGCAGTACTTC,CSVRTVSYEQYF
13,TRBV11-1,TRBJ1-1,NA,NA,TGTGCCAGCGCCGACCCCGCGAACACTGAAGCTTTCTTT,CASADPANTEAFF
16,TRBV28,TRBJ2-5,NA,TRBD1,TGTGCCAGCAGAAGCGGACAGGGAATAGGGGAAGAGACCCAGTACTTC,CASRSGQGIGEETQYF
15,TRBV5-1,TRBJ2-3,NA,TRBD2,TGCGCCAGCAGCTTGGGTCTAGCGGAAGCAGATACGCAGTATTTT,CASSLGLAEADTQYF
18,TRBV6-1,TRBJ2-5,NA,TRBD2,TGTGTCAGCAGCCTCCAAGGGACTAGCGGGAGGAGGCAAGAGACCCAGTACTTC,CVSSLQGTSGRRQETQYF
16,TRBV13,TRBJ2-7,NA,NA,TGTGCCAGCAGCCCTCGGGCGCAGAGCTCCTACAATGAGCAGTACTTC,CASSPRAQSSYNEQYF
15,TRBV4-2,TRBJ2-7,once,TRBD2,TGTGCCAACAGCCAACTTGCGGGAGCTCTCCACGAGCAGTACTTC,CANSQLAGALHEQYF
15,TRBV10-3,TRBJ2-7,few,TRBD2,TGTGCCATCAGTGAAGGCGGGAGTGTAGACTACGAGCAGTACTTC,CAISEGGSVDYEQYF
17,TRBV10-3,TRBJ2-5,few,NA,TGTGCCATCAGCCAACCCCCCTTAGAAGCGGATCGAGAGACCCAGTACTTC,CAISQPPLEADRETQYF
15,TRBV7-9,TRBJ2-3,NA,TRBD1,TGTGCCGGCAGCTCGGGACAGGGGGCCACAGATACGCAGTATTTT,CAGSSGQGATDTQYF
15,TRBV29-1,TRBJ1-1,once,TRBD1,TGCAGCGTTGATAGGACAGGGGGTTTGAACACTGAAGCTTTCTTT,CSVDRTGGLNTEAFF
13,TRBV7-6,TRBJ1-6,NA,NA,TGTGCCAGCAGCTTAGAACCTAATTCACCCCTCCACTTT,CASSLEPNSPLHF
14,TRBV19,TRBJ2-7,NA,TRBD1,TGTGCCACCAAGGGGACAGGGGTTTCGTACGAGCAGTACTTC,CATKGTGVSYEQYF
15,TRBV7-9,TRBJ2-7,NA,NA,TGTGCCAGCAGCTCAGCGGTACAGGGTGGTGGTGAGCAGTACTTC,CASSSAVQGGGEQYF
12,TRBV10-1,TRBJ2-4,few,NA,TGCGCCAGCAGTGAGTTGGGCAGCATTCAGTACTTC,CASSELGSIQYF
14,TRBV6-6,TRBJ2-3,NA,TRBD2,TGTGCCAGCGGGACGGGGGGGAACACAGATACGCAGTATTTT,CASGTGGNTDTQYF
14,TRBV6-5,TRBJ1-4,NA,NA,TGTGCCAGCAGTGACTTACAGGGCTTTGAAAAACTGTTTTTT,CASSDLQGFEKLFF
16,TRBV5-1,TRBJ2-2,few,TRBD2,TGCGCCAGCAGCACACTAGCGGGAGATCCCACCGGGGAGCTGTTTTTT,CASSTLAGDPTGELFF
13,TRBV27,TRBJ2-1,few,TRBD2,TGTGCCAGCCGGACTAGCGGGTCGAGCGAGCAGTTCTTC,CASRTSGSSEQFF